The 16 T cell receptor beta chains reported below all come from one sample, sequenced in a study of blood T cell repertoires in COVID-19. Libraries were prepared by immunoSEQ multiplex PCR; TCRdb keeps only in-frame clonotypes and omits some of them. The table records about 210,000 clones, 85% to 90% of them present only once. The source material was PBMCs or T cells enriched from blood (not recorded which). The receptor set was obtained from a man aged 25-45 years who had recovered from COVID-19.

The genes are TRBV29-1 and TRBJ1-5; maybe TRBD1 (5 bases). V was shortened by 4 bases and J by 2 bases, with 12 bases between the two germline ends. Germline V lookup: CDR1 SQVTM, CDR2 ANQGSEA. The length of the CDR3 is 14 residues. The CDR3 coding sequence is TGCAGCGTTGTAAAAGGGGATGGCAATCAGCCCCAGCATTTT. Its protein product is CSVVKGDGNQPQHF.

V is TRBV10-1 and J is TRBJ2-3; TRBD2 is a possible D gene (6 bases). Trimming removed 3 bases at V and 2 bases at J, with 12 bases between. The CDR3 extends over 15 amino acids. Germline V gene data show CDR1 as WNHNN and CDR2 as SYGVQD (reference sequence). The CDR3 protein is CASSDSSDDTDTQYF. The DNA of the CDR3 is TGCGCCAGCAGTGATTCTAGCGATGACACAGATACGCAGTATTTT.

V and J are TRBV13 and TRBJ2-2, with 7 bases that match TRBD2. CDR3 length: 16 residues. The V gene end was trimmed by 0 bases and the J gene end by 1 base; junction bases not matched to a gene: 2. The V gene's germline CDR1 is PRHDT and CDR2 FYEKMQ (reference sequence). The CDR3 bases are TGTGCCAGCAGCTTAGGGGGCGGGAGGAACACCGGGGAGCTGTTTTTT. Encoded protein: CASSLGGGRNTGELFF.

The V gene is TRBV24-1, the J gene TRBJ2-1; the match to TRBD2 covers 12 bases. Unmatched junction bases numbered 4, after V lost 1 base and J lost 4 bases. Germline CDR1 and CDR2: KGHDR and SFDVKD. The CDR3 contains 17 residues. CDR3 DNA: TGTGCCACCAGTGATTTTTCTGGACTAGCGGGATACAATGAGCAGTTCTTC. The encoded protein is CATSDFSGLAGYNEQFF.

V and J are TRBV24-1 and TRBJ2-1; tentative D call: TRBD2 (6 bases). CDR1 and CDR2 from the germline V gene are KGHDR and SFDVKD. Trimming cost V 3 bases and J 6 bases, with 14 bases left between them. The CDR3 spans 15 residues. The CDR3 DNA follows: TGTGCCACCAGTGATGTTAGGAGGGCCTTCAATGAGCAGTTCTTC. Amino acids: CATSDVRRAFNEQFF.

This chain joins TRBV4-1 and TRBJ2-2, with D perhaps matching TRBD1 (6 bases). The ends were cut back, 4 bases at V and 0 bases at J, with 12 bases in the middle. The germline V gene has CDR1 MGHRA and CDR2 YSYEKL. The CDR3 has 16 amino acids. In DNA form, the CDR3 reads TGCGCCAGCAGCCCCTACAGGGACCCGAACACCGGGGAGCTGTTTTTT. Its protein is CASSPYRDPNTGELFF.

This sequence joins TRBV20-1 and TRBJ2-3, with no clear D. V dropped 3 bases and J dropped 2 bases, with 15 bases sitting between them. The CDR3 length is 15 residues. The germline V gene encodes CDR1 DFQATT and CDR2 SNEGSKA (reference sequence). For the CDR3, the DNA is TGCAGTGCTAGTCCCCGTACTGACTCCACAGATACGCAGTATTTT. Its protein is CSASPRTDSTDTQYF.

This clone showed up just a few times. The V gene is TRBV25-1, the J gene TRBJ2-3; 8 positions match TRBD1. Germline CDR1 and CDR2: MGHDK and SYGVNS. V shed 4 bases and J 4 bases; nucleotides not matched to a gene: 4. The CDR3 consists of 14 residues. This CDR3 reads CASSGGQDADTQYF. The CDR3 DNA sequence: TGTGCCAGCAGTGGGGGACAGGACGCAGATACGCAGTATTTT.

This chain links TRBV7-2 with TRBJ2-7; maybe TRBD1 (5 bases). Per the germline V gene, CDR1 is SGHTA and CDR2 is FQGNSA. This CDR3 spans 11 amino acids. Between the trimmed V and J ends, which lost 3 bases and 5 bases, there was a span of 5 bases. The DNA of the CDR3 is TGTGCCAGCAGCTTCAGGGACGAGCAGTACTTC. Amino acids: CASSFRDEQYF.

This clone appeared a single time. The genes are TRBV19 and TRBJ2-1, with TRBD1 matching 9 bases. From germline, CDR1 is LNHDA and CDR2 SQIVND (reference sequence). The CDR3 extends over 14 amino acids. The V gene end was trimmed by 7 bases and the J gene end by 9 bases; junction bases not matched to a gene: 10. The CDR3: CASNLQGALGEQFF. As DNA, the CDR3 is TGTGCCAGTAATCTACAGGGGGCTCTTGGTGAGCAGTTCTTC.

In this sample, this clone turned up a few times. This sequence joins TRBV19 and TRBJ2-1; TRBD1 agrees at 7 bases. J was trimmed by 7 bases and V by 7 bases; bases with no gene match: 10. The CDR3 contains 14 residues. Germline-derived CDR1 and CDR2 are LNHDA and SQIVND (reference sequence). The CDR3 loop reads CASNLGTGDNEQFF. Written as DNA, the CDR3 is TGTGCCAGTAATCTCGGAACAGGGGATAATGAGCAGTTCTTC.

The chain joins TRBV4-2 to TRBJ2-1, with 15 bases aligning to TRBD2. Unmatched junction bases numbered 15, after V lost 4 bases and J lost 5 bases. Per germline, CDR1 LGHNA and CDR2 YNFKEQ. This CDR3 is 20 amino acids long. The CDR3 loop reads CASSRVPGLAGGFRHNEQFF. DNA of the CDR3: TGTGCCAGCAGCCGCGTACCAGGACTAGCGGGGGGGTTTCGCCACAATGAGCAGTTCTTC.

V is TRBV30 and J is TRBJ2-7; D not certain. Trimming pared 2 bases from V and 4 bases from J, leaving 9 bases between. Germline V gives CDR1 GTSNPN, CDR2 SVGIG (reference sequence). The CDR3 spans 12 residues. The CDR3 sequence: CAWSLNLYEQYF. The CDR3 coding sequence is TGTGCCTGGAGTCTAAACTTGTACGAGCAGTACTTC.

This clone showed up just a few times. The V gene is TRBV15, the J gene TRBJ1-4, with 8 positions matching TRBD1. The CDR3 is 15 residues long. Germline V gene sequence: CDR1 LNHNV, CDR2 YYDKDF (reference sequence). V lost 6 bases, J lost 3 bases, and 6 bases stayed unmatched. The CDR3 spells CATSPWGQANEKLFF. CDR3 nucleotide sequence: TGTGCCACCAGTCCTTGGGGACAGGCTAATGAAAAACTGTTTTTT.

This chain links TRBV5-4 with TRBJ1-3; the match to TRBD1 covers 7 bases. Germline V lookup: CDR1 SGHNT, CDR2 YYREEE (reference sequence). The CDR3 has 17 residues. Trimming removed 0 bases from V and 3 bases from J; junction bases left unmatched: 9. CDR3 nucleotides: TGTGCCAGCAGCTTGGACGCTGGAGGGGGCAGTGGAAACACCATATATTTT. Translating it yields CASSLDAGGGSGNTIYF.

V usage is TRBV7-9 and J usage is TRBJ2-7; 7 bases agree with TRBD1. Unmatched junction bases numbered 9, after V lost 5 bases and J lost 5 bases. The CDR3 loop spans 14 amino acids. The germline CDR1 and CDR2 sequences are SEHNR and FQNEAQ (reference sequence). The DNA for the CDR3 is TGTGCCAGCAGCCCGCCGGGACAGATCCACGAGCAGTACTTC. It yields the protein CASSPPGQIHEQYF.